This entry concerns a single T cell receptor beta chain. Its specificity is unknown. Time point indicated: pre-sensitization, week 0. Treatment meaning: therapeutic diphenylcyclopropenone sensitization with weekly scalp DPC. Total RNA was isolated from whole blood that had not been fractionated. Individual cDNA molecules received unique molecular identifiers in the library. Original methodology: Sample-level TCR yields exhibited a median of roughly 96,000, with a range of roughly 20,000 to 700,000. TCRdb reprocessed the RACE reads with MiXCR, giving one entry per CDR3 protein. TCRdb's processing, not the study's, gives the V and J calls here. The table has about 80,000 distinct CDR3 sequences, 14% seen once; the top ten hold approximately 4.5%. This entry belongs to a study of human T cells and chemical hapten exposure. Regarding the study as a whole: All donors were alopecia patients, so their immunity may differ from that of healthy people.

V trimming: 11 bases; J trimming: 2 bases; junction bases outside the gene matches: 8. Germline values: CDR1 LNHDA, CDR2 SQIVND (reference sequence). The length of the CDR3 is 14 residues. The gene calls are TRBV19 and TRBJ1-5, with 8 bases identical to TRBD1. The sample consisted of whole blood, taken in connection with sensitization to the hapten diphenylcyclopropenone (DPC). The TCR was taken from a woman in her 50s with alopecia areata. Some clones in this sample may be carry-over from other donors' samples. CDR3 coding DNA: TGTGCCGCCTCCGGGACAGGTGGCAATCAGCCCCAGCATTTT. Its translation is CAASGTGGNQPQHF.